This is a list of T cell receptor beta chains from one sample in a study of blood T cell repertoires in COVID-19. TCRdb's table, derived via immunoSEQ multiplex PCR, lists solely in-frame clones and lacks some. The table shows approximately 230,000 clones, with 65% to 90% occurring only once. The specimen sequenced was PBMCs or T cells enriched from blood (not recorded which). These receptors were obtained from a man aged 18 to 29 who had recovered from COVID-19. Both conserved end residues are part of each CDR3. The D gene is left open where the match is weak. Not all rows give a size; the values are once, few, many and, for expanded clones, a class.

clone size	J gene	V gene	D gene	CDR3 DNA	CDR3 protein
once	TRBJ1-2	TRBV5-1	-	TGCGCCAGCAGCCCGGACACGAACTATGGCTACACCTTC	CASSPDTNYGYTF
-	TRBJ2-2	TRBV27	-	TGTGCCAGCAGTAATCTCGCAGGTAGCGTGACCGGGGAGCTGTTTTTT	CASSNLAGSVTGELFF
-	TRBJ2-2	TRBV6-1	TRBD2	TGTGCCAGCAGTGAATCCAGCGGGGTAGCCGGGGAGCTGTTTTTT	CASSESSGVAGELFF
-	TRBJ1-1	TRBV28	-	TGTGCCAGCAGCCCGGTTGTCACTGAAGCTTTCTTT	CASSPVVTEAFF
-	TRBJ1-2	TRBV7-9	-	TGTGCCAGCAGCTTAGGAGAGGCAGGGAATCCCGCGGGGGGCTACACCTTC	CASSLGEAGNPAGGYTF
-	TRBJ1-2	TRBV7-9	TRBD1	TGTGCCAGCACCCAGGGGGCGACAGACTTGAATGGCTACACCTTC	CASTQGATDLNGYTF
-	TRBJ2-7	TRBV10-3	TRBD1	TGTGCCATCAGTGAGCAGACAGGGGGCCCCAACGAGCAGTACTTC	CAISEQTGGPNEQYF
-	TRBJ1-5	TRBV19	TRBD1	TGTGCCAGTAGCACAGGGGGCAATCAGCCCCAGCATTTT	CASSTGGNQPQHF
-	TRBJ2-7	TRBV19	-	TGTGCCAGTAGTATAGTCCCAACTAACGAGCAGTACTTC	CASSIVPTNEQYF
-	TRBJ2-5	TRBV28	-	TGTGCCAGCAGTTCCCCCTACAGAAAAGAGACCCAGTACTTC	CASSSPYRKETQYF
-	TRBJ1-5	TRBV28	TRBD1	TGTGCCAGCAGTTCCTCCGGGACAGGGGATCAGCCCCAGCATTTT	CASSSSGTGDQPQHF
-	TRBJ2-7	TRBV7-8	TRBD2	TGTGCCAGCAGCCACGACGTAAATGGGAGGGTGGAGCAGTACTTC	CASSHDVNGRVEQYF
-	TRBJ2-3	TRBV28	TRBD1	TGTGCCAGCAGTTTATGGGTGTTTGGGGGACAGGAGAGCACAGATACGCAGTATTTT	CASSLWVFGGQESTDTQYF
few	TRBJ1-1	TRBV12-3/TRBV12-4	-	TGTGCCAGCAGCTATAAACAGGGCACTGAAGCTTTCTTT	CASSYKQGTEAFF
-	TRBJ2-1	TRBV7-2	TRBD2	TGTGCCAGTATTATCCCTAGCGGACGCTCCTACAATGAGCAGTTCTTC	CASIIPSGRSYNEQFF
-	TRBJ2-1	TRBV3-1/TRBV3-2	TRBD1	TGTGCCAGCAGTCAAGGCCGGGACAGCCGACTTTCCTCCTACAATGAGCAGTTCTTC	CASSQGRDSRLSSYNEQFF
-	TRBJ2-7	TRBV10-3	TRBD1	TGTGCCATCAGTGATTTATTCCCCGAGACAGGGCTGTACTTC	CAISDLFPETGLYF
once	TRBJ2-3	TRBV5-1	-	TGCGCCAGCAGCACGGGACTTGCGGCTAGCACAGATACGCAGTATTTT	CASSTGLAASTDTQYF
-	TRBJ1-5	TRBV4-2	-	TGTGCCAGCAGCCAAGATAATTATAGCAATCAGCCCCAGCATTTT	CASSQDNYSNQPQHF
-	TRBJ2-2	TRBV3-1/TRBV3-2	-	TGTGCCAGCAGCCAAGTAGTACCACAGGGCACCGGGGAGCTGTTTTTT	CASSQVVPQGTGELFF
-	TRBJ2-7	TRBV18	TRBD1	TGTGCCAGCTCACCTTGGACAGGGGGCTTACACGAGCAGTACTTC	CASSPWTGGLHEQYF
-	TRBJ2-5	TRBV7-9	-	TGTGCCAGCAGCCAACTTTGGCGGGAGACCCAGTACTTC	CASSQLWRETQYF
-	TRBJ2-5	TRBV29-1	-	TGCAGCGGGGCCACTCGGGGAGAGACCCAGTACTTC	CSGATRGETQYF
-	TRBJ1-4	TRBV19	-	TGTGCCAGTAGTATAGCTTTGGTGCGGCTGCTTAATGAAAAACTGTTTTTT	CASSIALVRLLNEKLFF
-	TRBJ2-1	TRBV6-5	-	TGTGCCAGCAGCATCAATGAGCAGTTCTTC	CASSINEQFF
-	TRBJ1-5	TRBV7-9	-	TGTGCCACCGGACAGTATAGCAATCAGCCCCAGCATTTT	CATGQYSNQPQHF
-	TRBJ2-5	TRBV9	TRBD1	TGTGCCAGCAGCGTAGGGTTAACAGGGGGCATCCAAGAGACCCAGTACTTC	CASSVGLTGGIQETQYF
few	TRBJ1-2	TRBV5-4	TRBD1	TGTGCCAGCAGCGGGCCGGGACAGGGTGTCGCCTATGGCTACACCTTC	CASSGPGQGVAYGYTF
-	TRBJ1-2	TRBV2	-	TGTGCCAGCAGTGAAGGCCCAGGGGACTATGGCTACACCTTC	CASSEGPGDYGYTF
-	TRBJ1-3	TRBV5-1	TRBD1	TGCGCCAGCAGCTCGAGCCAGGGGGCCGCAGGAAACACCATATATTTT	CASSSSQGAAGNTIYF
once	TRBJ2-7	TRBV7-9	TRBD2	TGTGCCAGCAGCTTAGTCATGACTAGCGGGAGGTACGAGCAGTACTTC	CASSLVMTSGRYEQYF
-	TRBJ2-5	TRBV18	-	TGTGCCAGCTCACCACCCGGGGTAGCCGGAGAGACCCAGTACTTC	CASSPPGVAGETQYF
-	TRBJ2-2	TRBV10-3	-	TGTGCCATCACTTGGACTCTCAACACCGGGGAGCTGTTTTTT	CAITWTLNTGELFF
-	TRBJ2-7	TRBV28	TRBD2	TGTGCCAGCAGTTCCAACGAAGGGCGGGAGGACCCCTCCTACGAGCAGTACTTC	CASSSNEGREDPSYEQYF
-	TRBJ2-1	TRBV5-4	TRBD2	TGTGCCAGCAGCTTGGTAGCGGGGGACAATGAGCAGTTCTTC	CASSLVAGDNEQFF
-	TRBJ2-5	TRBV4-1	TRBD1	TGCGCCAGCAGCCCAGGACAGGCCGGGGTGGAAACCCAGTACTTC	CASSPGQAGVETQYF
few	TRBJ1-5	TRBV19	TRBD1	TGTGCCAGTAGAGAAGGGCAGGGGGGAGTTCAGCCCCAGCATTTT	CASREGQGGVQPQHF
-	TRBJ2-1	TRBV5-1	TRBD2	TGCGCCAGCAGCCAGTGGGCCGGGACTAGTCTTAATGAGCAGTTCTTC	CASSQWAGTSLNEQFF
-	TRBJ2-7	TRBV5-4	TRBD2	TGTGCCAGCAGCTCTGAAGCGGGGGGCGTCTACGAGCAGTACTTC	CASSSEAGGVYEQYF
-	TRBJ2-7	TRBV12-3/TRBV12-4	-	TGTGCCAGCAGCCCGGGACGGGGGATCGAGCAGTACTTC	CASSPGRGIEQYF
-	TRBJ1-1	TRBV6-5	TRBD1	TGTGCCAGCAGCCCACGGGGGACAGGGAACACTGAAGCTTTCTTT	CASSPRGTGNTEAFF
-	TRBJ2-3	TRBV25-1	-	TGTGCCAGCAGTGTACAGGGATTTTCCACAGATACGCAGTATTTT	CASSVQGFSTDTQYF
once	TRBJ1-6	TRBV19	TRBD1	TGTGCCAGTAGTTGGGGGACAGATTATAATTCACCCCTCCACTTT	CASSWGTDYNSPLHF
-	TRBJ2-7	TRBV4-1	-	TGCGCCAGCAGCCAACCACCCTCCCTGGGGGGTGACTCCTACGAGCAGTACTTC	CASSQPPSLGGDSYEQYF
-	TRBJ2-7	TRBV28	TRBD2	TGTGCCAGCACCCTTCCGGGACTAGCGGGAGGTTATTACTTC	CASTLPGLAGGYYF
-	TRBJ2-5	TRBV5-1	TRBD1	TGCGCCAGCAGCCCGGGGACAGGGGGAGGCCAAGAGACCCAGTACTTC	CASSPGTGGGQETQYF
-	TRBJ2-1	TRBV2	-	TGTGCCAGCAGTCGGGACATCCAGAGGTTCTTC	CASSRDIQRFF
-	TRBJ2-2	TRBV11-3	TRBD2	TGTGCCAGCAGGGGAGCGGGAGATAGCACCGGGGAGCTGTTTTTT	CASRGAGDSTGELFF
-	TRBJ1-4	TRBV5-1	-	TGCGCCAGCAGCTTGTATTTAGGGTCGGGGGAAAAACTGTTTTTT	CASSLYLGSGEKLFF
-	TRBJ1-1	TRBV27	-	TGTGCCAGCCTAACTATCGGGACTGGCGAAGCTTTCTTT	CASLTIGTGEAFF
-	TRBJ1-6	TRBV2	-	TGTGCCAGGGGCAGCTCCTATAATTCACCCCTCCACTTT	CARGSSYNSPLHF
-	TRBJ1-5	TRBV7-9	TRBD1	TGTGCCAGCAGCAGTACAGGGGCCGGCCAGCCCCAGCATTTT	CASSSTGAGQPQHF
-	TRBJ1-4	TRBV6-2/TRBV6-3	-	TGTGCCAGCAGTTACTCGGGGCGAAGGCGCTTGTCCGGTGAAAAACTGTTTTTT	CASSYSGRRRLSGEKLFF
-	TRBJ2-2	TRBV5-1	-	TGCGCCAGTCGGAGGTCAGGGACACTTAACACCGGGGAGCTGTTTTTT	CASRRSGTLNTGELFF
-	TRBJ2-1	TRBV6-5	TRBD1	TGTGCCAGCAGAAGACAGGGAGTGACCTACAATGAGCAGTTCTTC	CASRRQGVTYNEQFF
-	TRBJ2-2	TRBV27	TRBD2	TGTGCCAGCAGAGGACTAGGATGGACCGGGGAGCTGTTTTTT	CASRGLGWTGELFF
-	TRBJ2-3	TRBV19	TRBD2	TGTGCCAGTAGTGGAGGACTAGCGGGAGTGAGGAATACGCAGTATTTT	CASSGGLAGVRNTQYF
once	TRBJ1-3	TRBV6-1	-	TGTGCCAGCAGTGAAAACAGAGAGGGAAACACCATATATTTT	CASSENREGNTIYF
-	TRBJ2-5	TRBV28	TRBD2	TGTGCCAGCAGTTTTCGGGGGGGAGAGACCCAGTACTTC	CASSFRGGETQYF
-	TRBJ1-4	TRBV4-1	-	TGCGCCAGCAGCCAAGTCGTTCGGGTGAATGAAAAACTGTTTTTT	CASSQVVRVNEKLFF